A selection of T cell receptor beta chains follows, all from one sample in a study of OX40 agonist ivuxolimab in advanced cancers. Sequencing was performed with immunoSEQ multiplex PCR; in TCRdb, only in-frame clones are kept and a portion is missing. The table has 50,000 to 55,000 clones, 75% to 90% seen once. The sequenced sample was CD4+ or CD8+ T cells sorted from blood, obtained in a trial of the OX40 agonist ivuxolimab. These receptor sequences come from an adult with an advanced solid tumor such as melanoma, head and neck, liver or kidney cancer. Both conserved end residues are part of each CDR3. The order of the fields is D gene, J gene, clone size, V gene, CDR3 protein, CDR3 DNA. A D gene is named only where the DNA matches it firmly. A clone size is listed for some rows: how often the clone was seen (once, few, many), or a class if it is expanded.

TRBD1 TRBJ2-1 NA TRBV5-4 CASSGGALDRVFNEQFF TGTGCCAGCAGCGGGGGTGCTTTGGACAGGGTATTCAATGAGCAGTTCTTC
TRBD2 TRBJ2-2 NA TRBV11-3 CASSSRAGGTGELFF TGTGCCAGCAGCTCCCGGGCGGGGGGGACCGGGGAGCTGTTTTTT
TRBD2 TRBJ2-7 NA TRBV6-5 CASSYSPTSGRHEQYF TGTGCCAGCAGTTACTCCCCGACTAGCGGGAGACACGAGCAGTACTTC
TRBD2 TRBJ2-1 once TRBV28 CASSQLAGGPLEQFF TGTGCCAGCAGTCAGCTAGCGGGGGGGCCCCTTGAGCAGTTCTTC
TRBD1 TRBJ2-1 NA TRBV19 CASRRQGASNEQFF TGTGCCAGTAGACGACAGGGGGCTTCGAATGAGCAGTTCTTC
NA TRBJ1-5 NA TRBV7-9 CASSLGAGVQPQHF TGTGCCAGCAGCTTAGGAGCCGGGGTTCAGCCCCAGCATTTT
TRBD1 TRBJ1-4 NA TRBV28 CASSSTGLNEKLFF TGTGCCAGCAGTTCGACAGGGCTGAATGAAAAACTGTTTTTT
NA TRBJ2-5 NA TRBV11-2 CASSSRNQGYQETQYF TGTGCCAGCAGCTCGAGAAATCAGGGGTACCAAGAGACCCAGTACTTC
NA TRBJ2-1 once TRBV28 CASSLGGRYNEQFF TGTGCCAGCAGTTTAGGGGGCAGGTACAATGAGCAGTTCTTC
NA TRBJ2-7 NA TRBV7-2 CASSLGRAEQYF TGTGCCAGCAGCTTAGGTCGAGCCGAGCAGTACTTC
NA TRBJ1-6 NA TRBV4-1 CASSQTRLRGTSPLHF TGCGCCAGCAGCCAAACCCGCCTCCGGGGAACTTCACCCCTCCACTTT
NA TRBJ2-3 few TRBV7-2 CASGQGIRGWDTQYF TGTGCCAGCGGCCAAGGGATCCGGGGATGGGATACGCAGTATTTT
NA TRBJ1-1 NA TRBV19 CASTKGGLGTEAFF TGTGCCAGTACCAAAGGAGGGTTAGGGACTGAAGCTTTCTTT
NA TRBJ2-7 NA TRBV6-5 CASSNEGVSPYEQYF TGTGCCAGCAGCAACGAGGGAGTTAGTCCCTACGAGCAGTACTTC
TRBD1 TRBJ1-5 NA TRBV6-5 CASSTEQGGSQPQHF TGTGCCAGCAGCACGGAACAGGGGGGATCTCAGCCCCAGCATTTT
NA TRBJ1-2 NA TRBV5-1 CASSLAANYGYTF TGCGCCAGCAGCTTAGCAGCCAACTATGGCTACACCTTC
TRBD1 TRBJ2-7 NA TRBV10-3 CAISPPLGQGEYEQYF TGTGCCATCAGCCCACCTTTGGGACAGGGAGAATACGAGCAGTACTTC
NA TRBJ1-5 NA TRBV7-9 CASSLEGRNQPQHF TGTGCCAGCAGCTTGGAGGGGCGCAATCAGCCCCAGCATTTT
NA TRBJ1-1 medium-sized TRBV7-9 CASSLAVGDEAFF TGTGCCAGCAGCTTAGCTGTGGGGGACGAGGCTTTCTTT
NA TRBJ2-7 NA TRBV6-5 CASSLSAGARAAQYF TGTGCCAGCAGTTTATCCGCGGGGGCCCGGGCCGCGCAGTACTTC
NA TRBJ1-2 once TRBV4-2 CASSQSVYGYTF TGTGCCAGCAGCCAATCAGTCTATGGCTACACCTTC
NA TRBJ2-5 NA TRBV2 CASLRDYSETQYF TGTGCCAGCTTGCGGGATTATTCTGAGACCCAGTACTTC
NA TRBJ2-1 NA TRBV4-1 CASSRARRVENEQFF TGCGCCAGCAGCCGGGCGAGGAGGGTAGAGAATGAGCAGTTCTTC
NA TRBJ1-5 NA TRBV6-6 CASRLDSNQPQHF TGTGCCAGCAGGCTTGATAGCAATCAGCCCCAGCATTTT
NA TRBJ2-5 NA TRBV5-6 CASSLRIGGFGMDQYF TGTGCCAGCAGCTTAAGAATCGGGGGCTTTGGGATGGACCAGTACTTC
NA TRBJ2-7 NA TRBV5-4 CASSPGGRSDYEQYF TGTGCCAGCAGCCCCGGTGGTAGATCCGACTACGAGCAGTACTTC
TRBD1 TRBJ1-1 NA TRBV5-1 CASSSGQSYTEAFF TGCGCCAGCAGCTCGGGACAGTCTTACACTGAAGCTTTCTTT
TRBD2 TRBJ2-1 once TRBV6-5 CASREGGLYNEQFF TGTGCCAGCAGAGAGGGAGGGCTATACAATGAGCAGTTCTTC
NA TRBJ2-5 NA TRBV19 CASSTTGRGETQYF TGTGCCAGTAGTACAACAGGGCGGGGTGAGACCCAGTACTTC
TRBD1 TRBJ1-2 NA TRBV18 CASSWDRRDGYTF TGTGCCAGCTCATGGGACAGACGGGATGGCTACACCTTC
TRBD2 TRBJ2-3 NA TRBV15 CATRIAGAGDTQYF TGTGCCACCAGGATAGCGGGGGCGGGAGATACGCAGTATTTT
NA TRBJ2-4 NA TRBV4-1 CASSQVLIRKNIQYF TGCGCCAGCAGCCAAGTTTTAATCAGGAAAAACATTCAGTACTTC
NA TRBJ2-3 NA TRBV5-1 CASSLGSGTGLFRTDTQYF TGCGCCAGCAGCTTGGGCTCCGGGACGGGGCTTTTTAGGACAGATACGCAGTATTTT
TRBD2 TRBJ2-3 NA TRBV2 CANPGGAASTDTQYF TGTGCCAACCCCGGGGGGGCCGCTAGCACAGATACGCAGTATTTT
NA TRBJ1-5 few TRBV7-8 CASSLADQPQHF TGTGCCAGCAGCTTAGCGGATCAGCCCCAGCATTTT
TRBD1 TRBJ2-7 NA TRBV18 CASSPRTGSSYEQYF TGTGCCAGCTCCCCTAGGACAGGGAGCTCCTACGAGCAGTACTTC
NA TRBJ1-1 NA TRBV6-1 CASSPEYMNTEAFF TGTGCCAGCAGTCCAGAGTACATGAACACTGAAGCTTTCTTT
TRBD1 TRBJ2-1 NA TRBV6-5 CASSYEGQGNNEQFF TGTGCCAGCAGTTATGAGGGACAGGGAAACAATGAGCAGTTCTTC
NA TRBJ2-3 NA TRBV7-8 CASSPRTDTQYF TGTGCCAGCAGCCCTCGCACAGATACGCAGTATTTT
TRBD1 TRBJ1-6 NA TRBV7-2 CASRDRGGSPLHF TGTGCCAGCAGGGACAGGGGAGGTTCACCCCTCCACTTT
NA TRBJ1-2 NA TRBV5-4 CASSFIRGESGYTF TGTGCCAGCAGCTTTATTAGGGGCGAGAGTGGCTACACCTTC
NA TRBJ2-2 NA TRBV7-8 CASSHYTGELFF TGTGCCAGCAGCCACTACACCGGGGAGCTGTTTTTT
NA TRBJ2-1 NA TRBV11-3 CASSLVGFRGNEQFF TGTGCCAGCAGCTTAGTTGGCTTTCGTGGGAATGAGCAGTTCTTC
NA TRBJ1-5 NA TRBV7-2 CASSRGAGTNQPQHF TGTGCCAGCAGCCGGGGGGCAGGGACTAATCAGCCCCAGCATTTT
TRBD1 TRBJ1-5 NA TRBV5-8 CASSLDRGKPQHF TGTGCCAGCAGTTTGGACAGGGGGAAGCCCCAGCATTTT
TRBD2 TRBJ2-2 NA TRBV15 CATSELAGGSGELFF TGTGCCACCAGCGAACTAGCGGGAGGTTCCGGGGAGCTGTTTTTT
NA TRBJ1-5 NA TRBV2 CASSGQGLGNQPQHF TGTGCCAGCAGTGGCCAGGGATTAGGCAATCAGCCCCAGCATTTT
NA TRBJ1-5 NA TRBV18 CASSLGRSNQPQHF TGTGCCAGCTCACTGGGAAGATCAAATCAGCCCCAGCATTTT
NA TRBJ2-2 few TRBV5-1 CASIESGSGTGELFF TGCGCCAGCATCGAGAGTGGGTCGGGCACCGGGGAGCTGTTTTTT
TRBD2 TRBJ2-1 few TRBV9 CASSVSGDPYNEQFF TGTGCCAGCAGCGTTAGCGGGGATCCCTACAATGAGCAGTTCTTC
TRBD1 TRBJ2-2 NA TRBV30 CAWTRTGGFGELFF TGTGCCTGGACGCGGACAGGGGGCTTCGGGGAGCTGTTTTTT
NA TRBJ1-5 NA TRBV15 CATSRGPAGGNQPQHF TGTGCCACCAGCAGAGGGCCAGCGGGGGGTAATCAGCCCCAGCATTTT
NA TRBJ1-2 NA TRBV28 CASTSGAEGNYGYTF TGTGCCAGCACCTCAGGGGCGGAAGGCAACTATGGCTACACCTTC
TRBD1 TRBJ1-1 NA TRBV6-1 CASSQDTGGDTEAFF TGTGCCAGCAGTCAAGATACAGGGGGGGACACTGAAGCTTTCTTT
NA TRBJ2-4 NA TRBV6-6 CASSYSGANIQYF TGTGCCAGCAGTTACTCTGGCGCTAACATTCAGTACTTC